This record concerns one TCR beta chain sequence. This clonotype was counted between two and nine times. What antigen it recognizes has not been identified. No much larger clonotype is one base removed from it; base qualities were not supplied. These data belong to a study of T cell repertoires in cytomegalovirus infection (dated by TCRdb to between 2017 and 2020). In the study overall: Donor HLA type was relevant to the analysis, because carriage of CMV infection together with the matching HLA type was indicated by public TCR beta signatures.

CDR1 and CDR2 are drawn from the germline V gene (reference sequence): DFQATT, SNEGSKA. The V end loses 6 bases and the J end loses 1 base, and a stretch of 9 bases separates them. Spanning cysteine to phenylalanine, the CDR3 consists of 12 amino acids. CDR3 DNA only is kept here, 36 bases in frame from base 1. Paper-wide results and their limitations: The ex vivo response was dominated by HLA-C-restricted CMV-specific TCR beta clonotypes, and the single most frequent clonotype in two of eight donors was supplied by these HLA-C-restricted clonotypes. Carriers of CMV infection plus the relevant HLA type were discriminated by the cumulative frequency of public TCR beta family members in the study cohort and in an independent 352-donor cohort.

The reads were generated on an Illumina HiSeq 1500. Starting from the raw public reads, TCRdb applied fastp trimming at Q25, assembled clones with MiXCR and retained in-frame beta chains. A single entry per CDR3 protein holds the most common genes and DNA from its merged rows. This sample has hundreds of thousands of distinct CDR3 sequences in its table, and 17% of those were observed once. Of the sample, 9.5% to 15% is held by the ten largest clones. The sequence was collected from a human donor in good health (CMV status not recorded). Some clones in this sample may be carry-over from other donors' samples. The receptor chain draws on TRBV20-1 and TRBJ1-1; a tentative D call is TRBD1 (5 bases match). Sequenced: PBMCs. The DNA sequence is given as TGCAGTGCGGGAAGGGGGAACACTGAAGCTTTCTTT. This yields the protein CSAGRGNTEAFF.